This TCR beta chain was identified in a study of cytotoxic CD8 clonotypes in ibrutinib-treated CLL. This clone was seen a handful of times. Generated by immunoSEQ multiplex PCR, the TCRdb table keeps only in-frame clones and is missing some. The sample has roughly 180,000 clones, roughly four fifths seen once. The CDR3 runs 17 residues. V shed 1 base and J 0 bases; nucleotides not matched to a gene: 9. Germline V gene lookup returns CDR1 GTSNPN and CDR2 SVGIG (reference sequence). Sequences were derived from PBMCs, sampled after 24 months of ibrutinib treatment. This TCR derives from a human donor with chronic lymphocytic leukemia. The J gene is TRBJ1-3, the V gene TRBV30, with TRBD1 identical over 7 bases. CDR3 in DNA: TGTGCCTGGAGTGGGACAGGTCTTATATCCTCTGGAAACACCATATATTTT. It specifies CAWSGTGLISSGNTIYF.